This section outlines one T cell receptor (beta chain) sequence together with its context. The CDR3 consists of 16 residues. CDR1 and CDR2 from the germline V gene are SGHVS and FNYEAQ. V lost 2 bases and J lost 2, with 12 bases in between. Enrollment of patients from Seattle took place during active infection, with longitudinal follow-up. The sample comes from a study of blood T cell repertoires in COVID-19. Study in general: Whether acute or convalescent, the COVID-19 samples came from the United States, Italy and Spain. The cDNA or gDNA used as material had been derived from T cells, B-cell-depleted T cells, or PBMCs.

This table comes from immunoSEQ multiplex PCR, and its TCRdb copy is limited to in-frame clones, with some not included. The sample holds roughly 120,000 clones; around four fifths are singletons and the top ten take approximately 6%. The rearrangement joins TRBV7-6 to TRBJ2-2; the D gene is possibly TRBD1 (5 bases). The source of this sequence is a man older than 75 with COVID-19, enrolled during active disease. Source material: peripheral blood. The CDR3, as DNA: TGTGCCAGCAGCTTAAATCGGCAGGGAAACACCGGGGAGCTGTTTTTT. This encodes CASSLNRQGNTGELFF.